One T cell receptor (beta chain) is described in this entry. One Seattle source followed patients from active infection through their disease course. The sample belongs to a study of blood T cell repertoires in COVID-19. Overall study context: The origin of the acute and convalescent COVID-19 samples was the United States, Italy and Spain. The cDNA or gDNA used as material had been derived from T cells, B-cell-depleted T cells, or PBMCs.

In the authors' workflow: Quantification of nucleated cells was approximated via reference gene primer amplification. The table came from immunoSEQ multiplex PCR; TCRdb's copy has only in-frame clones and leaves some out. Clone size and the V and J calls come from that table; the DNA yielded D and trimming. The table lists tens of thousands of clones, around nine tenths of them singletons. Sequencing was carried out using peripheral blood. This receptor was obtained from a man in his fifties or sixties with COVID-19, enrolled during active disease.

In DNA form, the CDR3 reads TGTGCCAACTCGGACAGGACAACCTACAATGAGCAGTTCTTC. This encodes CANSDRTTYNEQFF. J is TRBJ2-1 and V is TRBV5-4; 7 bases are shared with TRBD1. There are 14 residues in the CDR3. The ends lost 9 bases at V and 2 bases at J; junction bases unmatched: 8. The germline V gene encodes CDR1 SGHNT and CDR2 YYREEE (reference sequence).